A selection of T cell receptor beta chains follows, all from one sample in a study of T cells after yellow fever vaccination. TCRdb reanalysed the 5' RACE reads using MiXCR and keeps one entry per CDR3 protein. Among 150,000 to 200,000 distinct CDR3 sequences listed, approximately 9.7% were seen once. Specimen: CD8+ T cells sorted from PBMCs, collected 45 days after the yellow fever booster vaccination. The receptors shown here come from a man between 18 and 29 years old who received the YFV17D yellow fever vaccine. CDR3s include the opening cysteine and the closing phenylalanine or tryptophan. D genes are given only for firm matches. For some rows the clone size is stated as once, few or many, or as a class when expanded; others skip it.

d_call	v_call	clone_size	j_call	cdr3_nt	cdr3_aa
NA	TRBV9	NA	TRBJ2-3	TGTGCCAGCAGCGTAGGAGGGGGGTCCTACACAGATACGCAGTATTTT	CASSVGGGSYTDTQYF
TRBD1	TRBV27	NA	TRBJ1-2	TGTGCCAGCAGCCCTAATCCCGGGACAGCATATGGCTACACCTTC	CASSPNPGTAYGYTF
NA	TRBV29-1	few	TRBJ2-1	TGCAGCGTTCGGATATACAATGAGCAGTTCTTC	CSVRIYNEQFF
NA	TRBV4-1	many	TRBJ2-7	TGCGCCAGCAGCCAGGACCCAACCAGGGAGCAGTACTTC	CASSQDPTREQYF
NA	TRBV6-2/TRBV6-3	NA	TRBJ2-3	TGTGCCAGCAGCCGCAGTGGGACTCCGGTAGATACGCAGTATTTT	CASSRSGTPVDTQYF
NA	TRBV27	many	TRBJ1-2	TGTGCCAGCAGTTGGAAGGGGACGACTATCTATGGCTACACCTTC	CASSWKGTTIYGYTF
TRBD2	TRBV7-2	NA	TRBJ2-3	TGTGCCAGCAGCTTAGCGGCCGGGGGGGGCAGGAGAGATACGCAGTATTTT	CASSLAAGGGRRDTQYF
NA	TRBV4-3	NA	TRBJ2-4	TGCGCCAGCAGCCAAGTGCCTAATCTAGCCAAAAACATTCAGTACTTC	CASSQVPNLAKNIQYF
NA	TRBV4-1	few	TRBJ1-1	TGCGCCAGCAGCTCCACGGGAGGGGAACTTGAAGCTTTCTTT	CASSSTGGELEAFF
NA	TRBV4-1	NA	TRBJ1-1	TGCGCCAGCAGCCTGAGGGCCGGGGGAGGAACTGAAGCTTTCTTT	CASSLRAGGGTEAFF
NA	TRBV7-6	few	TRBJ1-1	TGTGCCAGCAGCTTAGCGCGAACACCAGGGTCCCCGGACACTGAAGCTTTCTTT	CASSLARTPGSPDTEAFF
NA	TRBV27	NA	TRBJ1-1	TGTGCCAGCAGTTGGGACGTGAACACTGAAGCTTTCTTT	CASSWDVNTEAFF
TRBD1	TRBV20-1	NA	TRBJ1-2	TGCAGTGCTAGAGATGACAGGGCCTTTTATGGCTACACCTTC	CSARDDRAFYGYTF
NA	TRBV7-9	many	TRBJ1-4	TGTGCCAGCAGCTTATGGAAGTCTTATGAAAAACTGTTTTTT	CASSLWKSYEKLFF
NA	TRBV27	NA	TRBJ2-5	TGTGCCAGCAGTCTCGGGGCCGCGGAGACCCAGTACTTC	CASSLGAAETQYF
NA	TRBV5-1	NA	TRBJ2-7	TGCGCCAGCAGCTACTCCCGGGACGCCTACGAGCAGTACTTC	CASSYSRDAYEQYF
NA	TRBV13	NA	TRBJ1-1	TGTGCCAGCAGCTTAGTCCCCAAGAGGGCTTTCTTT	CASSLVPKRAFF
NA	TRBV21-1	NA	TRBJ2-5	TGTGCCAGCAGCAAGGGTGGTAGCGGGGGCCAAGAGACCCAGTACTTC	CASSKGGSGGQETQYF
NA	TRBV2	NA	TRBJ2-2	TGTGCCACCGCATGGGACCCAGCGGAGAACACCGGGGAGCTGTTTTTT	CATAWDPAENTGELFF
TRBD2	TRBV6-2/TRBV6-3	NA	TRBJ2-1	TGTGCCAGCAGTTACTCTTGGCTAGCGGGGGGGGTTAACAATGAGCAGTTCTTC	CASSYSWLAGGVNNEQFF
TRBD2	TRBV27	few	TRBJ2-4	TGTGCCAGCAGTTCCCCCGGGACTAGCGGGGGGGCAGGAAACATTCAGTACTTC	CASSSPGTSGGAGNIQYF
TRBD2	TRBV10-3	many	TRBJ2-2	TGTGCCATCAGGCTTGGGACTAGCGGGGGACTGAACACCGGGGAGCTGTTTTTT	CAIRLGTSGGLNTGELFF
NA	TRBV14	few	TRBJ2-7	TGTGCCAGCAGCAATTCCAGGACCCCTATTCCTTACGAGCAGTACTTC	CASSNSRTPIPYEQYF
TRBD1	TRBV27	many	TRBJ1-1	TGTGCCAGCAGTTTAACCCTGACAGGGATCACTGAAGCTTTCTTT	CASSLTLTGITEAFF
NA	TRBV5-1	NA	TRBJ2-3	TGCGCCAGCAGCCTGAAGCCAGATACGCAGTATTTT	CASSLKPDTQYF
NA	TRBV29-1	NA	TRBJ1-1	TGCAGCGTGGTCTTAGGGGTCAAGGCTGAAGCTTTCTTT	CSVVLGVKAEAFF
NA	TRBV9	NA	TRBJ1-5	TGTGCCAGCAGCGAGGGGCAGGGTTCGAATCAGCCCCAGCATTTT	CASSEGQGSNQPQHF
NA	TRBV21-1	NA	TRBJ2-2	TGTGCCAGCAGCAAAGGGTATCACAGGGTTCGGCGCACCGGGGAGCTGTTTTTT	CASSKGYHRVRRTGELFF
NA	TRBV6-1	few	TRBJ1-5	TGTGCCAGCAGTAGTAGGGGAAATCAGCCCCAGCATTTT	CASSSRGNQPQHF
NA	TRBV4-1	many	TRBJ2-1	TGCGCCAGCAGCCAAAGGGGGGCCAACAATGAGCAGTTCTTC	CASSQRGANNEQFF
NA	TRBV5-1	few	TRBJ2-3	TGCGCCAGCAGCTTGGTCCCTAGTAGCACAGATACGCAGTATTTT	CASSLVPSSTDTQYF
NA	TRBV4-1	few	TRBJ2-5	TGCGCCAGCAGCCAAGAGGAGGGGGGGGGACTCTTGGAGACCCAGTACTTC	CASSQEEGGGLLETQYF
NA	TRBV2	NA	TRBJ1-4	TGTGCCAGCGGAATACCGGGACCGATGAATGAAAAACTGTTTTTT	CASGIPGPMNEKLFF
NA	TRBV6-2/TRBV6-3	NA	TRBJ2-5	TGTGCCAGCGGGGTATTGGCGGGAGAGACCCAGTACTTC	CASGVLAGETQYF
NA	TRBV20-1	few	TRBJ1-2	TGCAGTGCTACCACAGAGGACTATGGCTACACCTTC	CSATTEDYGYTF
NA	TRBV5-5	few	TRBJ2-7	TGTGCCAGCAGCTTGCGTGAAGCCTACGAGCAGTACTTC	CASSLREAYEQYF
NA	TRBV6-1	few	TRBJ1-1	TGTGCCAGCAGTCGATCGGATCCGGAAGCTTTCTTT	CASSRSDPEAFF
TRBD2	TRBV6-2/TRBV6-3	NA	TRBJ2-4	TGTGCCAGCAGCGCGGGGGAAAACATTCAGTACTTC	CASSAGENIQYF
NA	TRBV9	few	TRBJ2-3	TGTGCCAGCAGCGAGGGCGGACACATCACAGATACGCAGTATTTT	CASSEGGHITDTQYF
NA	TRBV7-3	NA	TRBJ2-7	TGTGCCAGCAGCTTAACCCCACGGGGTGGTGACGAGCAGTACTTC	CASSLTPRGGDEQYF
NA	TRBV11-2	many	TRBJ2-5	TGTGCCAGCAGCTTCGTCCAGACCCAGTACTTC	CASSFVQTQYF
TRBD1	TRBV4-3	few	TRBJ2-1	TGCGCCAGCAGCCACGGACAGGGGATGCCCCCGATCTTC	CASSHGQGMPPIF
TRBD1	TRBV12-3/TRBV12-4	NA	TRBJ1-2	TGTGCCAGCAGTTTTCGACAGGGGGGCTACACCTTC	CASSFRQGGYTF
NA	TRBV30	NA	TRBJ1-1	TGTGCCTGGAGTACGGGGATTGACACTGAAGCTTTCTTT	CAWSTGIDTEAFF
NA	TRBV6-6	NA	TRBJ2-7	TGTGCCAGCATGTTTGAGGGGTCCTCCTACGAGCAGTACTTC	CASMFEGSSYEQYF
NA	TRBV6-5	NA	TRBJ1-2	TGTGCCAGCAGTCCCGGGAAAAACTATGGCTACACCTTC	CASSPGKNYGYTF
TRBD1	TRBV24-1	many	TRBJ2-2	TGTGCCACCAGGTCGGGACAGGCGGAAACCGGGGAGCTGTTTTTT	CATRSGQAETGELFF
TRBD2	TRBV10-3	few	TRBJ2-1	TGTGCCACCCTAGCGGGGTTGTACAATGAGCAGTTCTTC	CATLAGLYNEQFF
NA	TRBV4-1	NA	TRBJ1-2	TGCGCCAGCAGCCGAACTGACAGGTCCTATGGCTACACCTTC	CASSRTDRSYGYTF
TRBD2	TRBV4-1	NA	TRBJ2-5	TGCGCCAGCAGCCACAGACTAGCCGAACAAGAGACCCAGTACTTC	CASSHRLAEQETQYF
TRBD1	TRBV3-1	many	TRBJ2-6	TGTGCCAGCAGCCAGGAGCTCGGGACAGGTAGATTCTCTGGGGCCAACGTCCTGACTTTC	CASSQELGTGRFSGANVLTF